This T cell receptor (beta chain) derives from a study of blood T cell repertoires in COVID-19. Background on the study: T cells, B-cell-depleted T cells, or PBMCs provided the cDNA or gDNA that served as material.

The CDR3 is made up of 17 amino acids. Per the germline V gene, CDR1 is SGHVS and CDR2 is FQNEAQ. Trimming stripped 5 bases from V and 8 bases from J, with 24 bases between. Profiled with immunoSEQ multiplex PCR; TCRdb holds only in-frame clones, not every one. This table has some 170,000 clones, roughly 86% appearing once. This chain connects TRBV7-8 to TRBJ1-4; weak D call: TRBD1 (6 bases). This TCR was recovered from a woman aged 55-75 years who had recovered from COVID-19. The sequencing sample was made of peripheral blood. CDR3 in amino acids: CASSLEGGGQQSEKLFF. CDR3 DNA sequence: TGTGCCAGCAGCCTCGAGGGAGGGGGGCAGCAGTCGGAAAAACTGTTTTTT.